This is a list of T cell receptor beta chains from one sample in a study of cytomegalovirus exposure and HLA in healthy donors. Sequenced by immunoSEQ multiplex PCR; TCRdb stores in-frame clones only, minus some. The data show more than 150,000 clones, with about 88% seen just once and roughly 0.24% held by the top ten. The sequenced sample was PBMCs. The receptors here all came from a girl under two years old in good health and CMV-seronegative. CDR3s include the opening cysteine and the closing phenylalanine or tryptophan. A D gene is named only where the DNA matches it firmly. Size is omitted from some rows. Given values are once, few, many or a class for expanded clones.

j_call v_call clone_size d_call cdr3_aa cdr3_nt
TRBJ1-2 TRBV4-1 NA NA CASSQETVNYGYTF TGCGCCAGCAGCCAAGAAACGGTTAACTATGGCTACACCTTC
TRBJ1-6 TRBV10-1 once TRBD1 CASQGASPLHF TGCGCCAGCCAGGGGGCTTCACCCCTCCACTTT
TRBJ2-7 TRBV29-1 NA NA CSVAGTGAYEQYF TGCAGCGTCGCAGGGACGGGAGCCTACGAGCAGTACTTC
TRBJ2-7 TRBV7-8 NA NA CASSLSYEQYF TGTGCCAGCAGCCTCTCCTACGAGCAGTACTTC
TRBJ2-3 TRBV2 NA TRBD2 CASSVTPLSGGADTQYF TGTGCCAGCAGTGTAACCCCTCTTAGCGGGGGGGCGGATACGCAGTATTTT
TRBJ2-7 TRBV19 once TRBD1 CASSISWTGEQYF TGTGCCAGTAGTATTTCGTGGACAGGGGAGCAGTACTTC
TRBJ2-3 TRBV5-4 once TRBD2 CASSLRTSGMTDTQYF TGTGCCAGCAGCTTACGGACTAGCGGGATGACAGATACGCAGTATTTT
TRBJ2-3 TRBV10-1 once TRBD1 CASSESGVGQGPDTQYF TGCGCCAGCAGTGAGTCGGGGGTTGGACAGGGGCCAGATACGCAGTATTTT
TRBJ2-7 TRBV5-1 NA NA CASSLDFRGPYEQYF TGCGCCAGCAGCTTGGATTTCCGAGGGCCCTACGAGCAGTACTTC
TRBJ2-7 TRBV5-1 NA TRBD2 CASKPRGGPSYEQYF TGCGCCAGCAAGCCTCGCGGGGGGCCGTCCTACGAGCAGTACTTC
TRBJ2-2 TRBV29-1 few TRBD2 CSVTGTITNTGELFF TGCAGCGTAACCGGGACTATAACGAACACCGGGGAGCTGTTTTTT
TRBJ1-3 TRBV5-5 NA NA CASSFGPTLRDFGNTIYF TGTGCCAGCAGCTTCGGACCCACCCTTCGGGACTTTGGAAACACCATATATTTT
TRBJ1-3 TRBV6-1 NA NA CASRYSGNTIYF TGTGCCAGCAGGTACTCTGGAAACACCATATATTTT
TRBJ2-7 TRBV4-1 NA NA CASSPLGAYEQYF TGCGCCAGCAGCCCCCTAGGGGCCTACGAGCAGTACTTC
TRBJ1-6 TRBV5-6 NA TRBD1 CASSLALQGTPLHF TGTGCCAGCAGCTTGGCCTTACAGGGGACACCCCTCCACTTT
TRBJ2-5 TRBV14 NA TRBD1 CASRPGQGRETQYF TGTGCCAGCAGACCGGGACAGGGGCGAGAGACCCAGTACTTC
TRBJ2-7 TRBV5-1 once TRBD1 CASSLGGQGVGEQYF TGCGCCAGCAGCTTGGGCGGACAGGGGGTGGGCGAGCAGTACTTC
TRBJ2-5 TRBV6-5 NA TRBD1 CASSFGTGVLKTQYF TGTGCCAGCAGTTTCGGGACAGGGGTGTTAAAGACCCAGTACTTC
TRBJ2-7 TRBV29-1 NA TRBD2 CSVEGATSGSTYEQYF TGCAGCGTTGAAGGGGCCACTAGCGGGAGTACCTACGAGCAGTACTTC
TRBJ2-7 TRBV7-2 NA TRBD2 CASSLVRGRASYEQYF TGTGCCAGCAGCTTAGTGAGAGGGAGGGCCTCGTACGAGCAGTACTTC
TRBJ1-1 TRBV6-5 NA NA CASSRDLIGNTEAFF TGTGCCAGCAGCCGGGATTTAATAGGGAACACTGAAGCTTTCTTT
TRBJ2-7 TRBV7-9 NA TRBD2 CASSFSAGVFYEQYF TGTGCCAGCAGCTTTTCAGCGGGAGTATTCTACGAGCAGTACTTC
TRBJ1-3 TRBV2 NA NA CASSDLKTGDSGNTIYF TGTGCCAGCAGTGACCTCAAAACGGGGGACTCTGGAAACACCATATATTTT
TRBJ2-3 TRBV7-2 NA NA CASSLMSAGLTDTQYF TGTGCCAGCAGCTTAATGAGTGCGGGGTTGACAGATACGCAGTATTTT
TRBJ2-3 TRBV7-3 NA TRBD1 CASSLGQGVGRTDTQYF TGTGCCAGCAGCTTAGGACAGGGGGTAGGAAGAACAGATACGCAGTATTTT
TRBJ2-7 TRBV5-1 NA TRBD2 CASSLELAGIDEQYF TGCGCCAGCAGCTTGGAACTAGCGGGAATCGACGAGCAGTACTTC
TRBJ2-5 TRBV7-2 once TRBD2 CASSRLAGLGRYGAQYF TGTGCCAGCAGCCGATTGGCGGGACTAGGAAGGTATGGGGCCCAGTACTTC
TRBJ1-4 TRBV7-9 NA TRBD1 CASSLSGTGGNEKLFF TGTGCCAGCAGCTTATCTGGGACAGGGGGTAATGAAAAACTGTTTTTT
TRBJ2-2 TRBV5-8 NA TRBD1 CASSSRSRDSRRWELFF TGTGCCAGCAGCTCCCGAAGCAGGGACAGCCGGCGTTGGGAGCTGTTTTTT
TRBJ1-1 TRBV29-1 NA NA CSVDLRLATEAFF TGCAGCGTTGACCTCCGACTGGCCACTGAAGCTTTCTTT
TRBJ2-7 TRBV25-1 NA TRBD2 CASSEYPDGTSGSYEQYF TGTGCCAGCAGTGAATATCCAGACGGGACTAGCGGGAGTTACGAGCAGTACTTC
TRBJ1-1 TRBV25-1 few NA CARKPWGKMNTEAFF TGTGCCCGTAAACCTTGGGGCAAAATGAACACTGAAGCTTTCTTT
TRBJ2-3 TRBV6-1 NA NA CASLRAPGTDTQYF TGTGCCAGTCTGCGGGCACCCGGCACAGATACGCAGTATTTT
TRBJ2-1 TRBV18 NA NA CASSPPKGLGRSGEQFF TGTGCCAGCTCACCACCGAAAGGCTTAGGACGGAGCGGTGAGCAGTTCTTC
TRBJ2-3 TRBV18 NA TRBD2 CASSPTRAGDTDTQYF TGTGCCAGCTCACCTACTCGAGCGGGAGACACAGATACGCAGTATTTT
TRBJ2-7 TRBV30 NA TRBD1 CAWSVGWRQGPTEQYF TGTGCCTGGAGTGTAGGTTGGAGACAGGGGCCTACCGAGCAGTACTTC
TRBJ1-6 TRBV7-3 once NA CASSSPPRGKYSPLHF TGTGCCAGCAGCTCCCCTCCAAGGGGGAAATATTCACCCCTCCACTTT
TRBJ1-6 TRBV7-9 NA NA CASSILAANSPLHF TGTGCCAGCAGCATCCTTGCGGCAAATTCACCCCTCCACTTT
TRBJ1-3 TRBV18 once NA CASSQFLIDRGTIYF TGTGCCAGCTCACAATTCTTGATTGATCGGGGCACCATATATTTT
TRBJ2-3 TRBV30 NA TRBD2 CAWSVPLAGGRGTQYF TGTGCCTGGAGTGTACCCTTAGCGGGGGGGCGTGGTACGCAGTATTTT